This T cell receptor beta chain originates from a study of blood T cell repertoires in COVID-19. Study background: The cDNA or gDNA used as material had been derived from T cells, B-cell-depleted T cells, or PBMCs.

J gave up 7 bases and V 2 bases, and 4 bases lay outside the gene matches. This CDR3 region has 14 residues. Germline V gene data show CDR1 as WNHNN and CDR2 as SYGVQD (reference sequence). Clones were sequenced by immunoSEQ multiplex PCR, and TCRdb holds only the in-frame ones, with some missing. The sample contains approximately 230,000 clones, 80% to 90% of which appear only once. The TCR originated in a man aged 25-45 years who had recovered from COVID-19. This chain uses TRBV10-1 with TRBJ2-1; 8 bases are a match to TRBD2. Specimen: peripheral blood. CDR3 loop: CASSEPGGQNEQFF. The CDR3 DNA reads TGCGCCAGCAGTGAGCCGGGGGGGCAAAATGAGCAGTTCTTC.